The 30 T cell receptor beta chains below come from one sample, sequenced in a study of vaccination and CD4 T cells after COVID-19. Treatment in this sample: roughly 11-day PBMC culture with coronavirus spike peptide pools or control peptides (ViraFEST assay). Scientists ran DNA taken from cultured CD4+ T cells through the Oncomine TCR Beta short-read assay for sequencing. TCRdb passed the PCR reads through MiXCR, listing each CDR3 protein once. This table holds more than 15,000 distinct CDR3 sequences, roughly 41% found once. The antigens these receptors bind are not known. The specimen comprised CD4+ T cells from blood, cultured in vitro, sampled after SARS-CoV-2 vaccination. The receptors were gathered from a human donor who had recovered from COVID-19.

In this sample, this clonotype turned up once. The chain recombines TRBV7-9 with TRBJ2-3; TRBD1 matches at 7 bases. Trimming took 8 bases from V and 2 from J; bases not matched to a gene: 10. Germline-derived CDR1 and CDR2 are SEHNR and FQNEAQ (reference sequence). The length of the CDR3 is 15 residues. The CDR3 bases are TGTGCCAGCTCACCACCAAGGGGGCCCACAGATACGCAGTATTTT. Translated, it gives CASSPPRGPTDTQYF.

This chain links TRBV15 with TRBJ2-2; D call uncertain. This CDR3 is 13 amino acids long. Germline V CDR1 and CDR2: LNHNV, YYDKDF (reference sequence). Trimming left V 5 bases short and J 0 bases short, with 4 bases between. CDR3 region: CATSVPNTGELFF. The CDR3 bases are TGTGCCACCAGCGTGCCGAACACCGGGGAGCTGTTTTTT.

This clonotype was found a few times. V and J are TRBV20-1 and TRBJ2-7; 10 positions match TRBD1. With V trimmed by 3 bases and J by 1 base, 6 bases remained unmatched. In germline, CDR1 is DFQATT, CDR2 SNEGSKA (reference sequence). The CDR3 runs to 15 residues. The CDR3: CSARGGTGASYEQYF. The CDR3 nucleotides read TGCAGTGCTAGGGGAGGGACAGGGGCATCCTACGAGCAGTACTTC.

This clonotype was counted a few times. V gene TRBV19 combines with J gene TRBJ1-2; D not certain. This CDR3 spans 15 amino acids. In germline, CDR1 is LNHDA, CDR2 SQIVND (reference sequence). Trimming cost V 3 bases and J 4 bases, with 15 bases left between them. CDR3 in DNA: TGTGCCAGTAGTATTACGACTGACCTTGCCTATGGCTACACCTTC. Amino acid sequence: CASSITTDLAYGYTF.

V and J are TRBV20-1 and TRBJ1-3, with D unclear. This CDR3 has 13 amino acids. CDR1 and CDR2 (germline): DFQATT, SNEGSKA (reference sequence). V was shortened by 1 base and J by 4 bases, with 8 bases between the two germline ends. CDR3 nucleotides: TGCAGTGCTAGAGTCAACACCGGAAACACCATATATTTT. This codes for CSARVNTGNTIYF.

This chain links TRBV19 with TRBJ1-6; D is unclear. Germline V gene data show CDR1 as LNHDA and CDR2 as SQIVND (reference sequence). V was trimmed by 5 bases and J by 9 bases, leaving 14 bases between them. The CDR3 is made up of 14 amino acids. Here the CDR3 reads CASSQATLSSPLHF. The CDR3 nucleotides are TGTGCCAGTAGTCAAGCTACCCTCAGTTCACCCCTCCACTTT.

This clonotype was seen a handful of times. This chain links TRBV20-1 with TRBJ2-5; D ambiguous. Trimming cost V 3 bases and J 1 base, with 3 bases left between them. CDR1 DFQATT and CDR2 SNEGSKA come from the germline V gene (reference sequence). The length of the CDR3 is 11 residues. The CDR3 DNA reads TGCAGTGCTAGTCTCCAAGAGACCCAGTACTTC. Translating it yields CSASLQETQYF.

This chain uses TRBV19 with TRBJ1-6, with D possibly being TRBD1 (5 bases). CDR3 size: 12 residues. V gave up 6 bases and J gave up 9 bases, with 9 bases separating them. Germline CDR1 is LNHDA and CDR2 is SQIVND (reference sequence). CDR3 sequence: CASRGTFSPLHF. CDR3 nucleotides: TGTGCCAGTAGAGGGACGTTTTCACCCCTCCACTTT. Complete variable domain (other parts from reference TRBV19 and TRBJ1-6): DGGITQSPKYLFRKEGQNVTLSCEQNLNHDAMYWYRQDPGQGLRLIYYSQIVNDFQKGDIAEGYSVSREKKESFPLTVTSAQKNPTAFYLCASRGTFSPLHFGNGTRLTVT.

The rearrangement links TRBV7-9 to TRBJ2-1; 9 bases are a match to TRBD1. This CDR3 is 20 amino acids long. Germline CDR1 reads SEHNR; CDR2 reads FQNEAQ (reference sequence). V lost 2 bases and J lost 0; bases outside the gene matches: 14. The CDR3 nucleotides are TGTGCCAGCAGCTTAATAATCTCCAGGACAGGGGCAGGCTCCTACAATGAGCAGTTCTTC. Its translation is CASSLIISRTGAGSYNEQFF.

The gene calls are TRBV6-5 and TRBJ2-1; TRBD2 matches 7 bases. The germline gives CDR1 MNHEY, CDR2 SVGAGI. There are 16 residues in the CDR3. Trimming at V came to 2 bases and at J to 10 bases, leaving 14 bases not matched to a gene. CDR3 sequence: CASSYAKGRGGAEQFF. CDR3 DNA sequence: TGTGCCAGCAGTTACGCGAAGGGCCGCGGGGGAGCCGAGCAGTTCTTC.

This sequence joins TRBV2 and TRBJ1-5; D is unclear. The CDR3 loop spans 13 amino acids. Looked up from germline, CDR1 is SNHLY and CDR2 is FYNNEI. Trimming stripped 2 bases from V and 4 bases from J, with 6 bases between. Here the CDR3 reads CASSEFTNQPQHF. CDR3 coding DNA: TGTGCCAGCAGTGAATTTACGAATCAGCCCCAGCATTTT.

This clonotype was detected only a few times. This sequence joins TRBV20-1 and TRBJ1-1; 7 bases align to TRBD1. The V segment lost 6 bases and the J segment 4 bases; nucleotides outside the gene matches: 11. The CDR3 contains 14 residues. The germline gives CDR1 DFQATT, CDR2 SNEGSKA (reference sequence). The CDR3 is CSAPQGTMTTEAFF. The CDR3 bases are TGCAGTGCCCCACAGGGGACCATGACCACTGAAGCTTTCTTT.

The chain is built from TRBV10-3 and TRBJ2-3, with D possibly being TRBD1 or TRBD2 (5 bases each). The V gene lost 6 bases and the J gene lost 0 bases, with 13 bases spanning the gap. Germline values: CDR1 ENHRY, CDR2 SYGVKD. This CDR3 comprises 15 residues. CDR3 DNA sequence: TGTGCCATCAGCCCCGGGACGGGTAGCACAGATACGCAGTATTTT. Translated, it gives CAISPGTGSTDTQYF.

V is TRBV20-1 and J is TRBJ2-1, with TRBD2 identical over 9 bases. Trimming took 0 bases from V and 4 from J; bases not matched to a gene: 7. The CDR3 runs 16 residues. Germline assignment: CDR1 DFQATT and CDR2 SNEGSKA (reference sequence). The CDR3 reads CSARDPASGVYNEQFF. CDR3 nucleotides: TGCAGTGCTAGAGATCCGGCTAGCGGGGTATACAATGAGCAGTTCTTC.

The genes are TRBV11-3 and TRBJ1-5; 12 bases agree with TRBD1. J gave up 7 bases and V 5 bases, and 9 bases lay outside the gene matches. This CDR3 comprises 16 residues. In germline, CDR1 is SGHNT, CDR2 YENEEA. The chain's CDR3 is CASSKEGQGAKQPQHF. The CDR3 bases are TGTGCCAGCAGCAAGGAGGGACAGGGGGCTAAGCAGCCCCAGCATTTT.

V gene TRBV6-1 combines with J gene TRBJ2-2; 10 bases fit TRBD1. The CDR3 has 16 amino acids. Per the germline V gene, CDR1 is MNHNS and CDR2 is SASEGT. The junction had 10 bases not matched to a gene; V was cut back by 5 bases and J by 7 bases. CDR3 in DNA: TGTGCCAGCAGTAACGTCCCGGGACAGGGGAACGGGGAGCTGTTTTTT. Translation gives CASSNVPGQGNGELFF.

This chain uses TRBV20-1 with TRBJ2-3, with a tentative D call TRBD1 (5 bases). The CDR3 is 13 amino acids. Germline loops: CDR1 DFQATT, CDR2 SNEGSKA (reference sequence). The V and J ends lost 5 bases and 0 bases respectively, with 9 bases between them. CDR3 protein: CSAPGFSTDTQYF. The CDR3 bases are TGCAGTGCTCCAGGGTTCAGCACAGATACGCAGTATTTT.

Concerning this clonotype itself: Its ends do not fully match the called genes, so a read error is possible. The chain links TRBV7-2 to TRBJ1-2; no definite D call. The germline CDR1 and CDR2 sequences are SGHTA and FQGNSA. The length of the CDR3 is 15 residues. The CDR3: CASSLSPVPLYGCTF. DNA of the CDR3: TGTGCCAGCAGCTTATCACCGGTCCCCCTCTATGGCTGCACCTTC.

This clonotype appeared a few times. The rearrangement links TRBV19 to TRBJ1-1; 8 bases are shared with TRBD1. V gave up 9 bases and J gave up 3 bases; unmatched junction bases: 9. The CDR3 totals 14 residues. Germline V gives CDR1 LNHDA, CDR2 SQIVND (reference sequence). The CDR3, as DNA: TGTGCCAGCCGAAAATCGGACAGGGACACTGAAGCTTTCTTT. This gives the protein CASRKSDRDTEAFF.

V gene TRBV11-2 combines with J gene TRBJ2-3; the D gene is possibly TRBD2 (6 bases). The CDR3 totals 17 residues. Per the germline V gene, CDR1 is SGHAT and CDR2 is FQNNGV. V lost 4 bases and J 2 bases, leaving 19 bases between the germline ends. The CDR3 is CASSSRGSGLTTDTQYF. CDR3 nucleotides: TGTGCCAGCAGCTCGAGGGGTTCGGGACTTACCACAGATACGCAGTATTTT.

The DNA of the CDR3 is TGCGCCAGCAGCCAATCTCCTGGTGAAGCTTTCTTT. Protein product: CASSQSPGEAFF. V is TRBV4-1 and J is TRBJ1-1; D ambiguous. Trimming removed 2 bases at V and 7 bases at J, with 8 bases between. Germline assignment: CDR1 MGHRA and CDR2 YSYEKL. This CDR3 contains 12 residues.

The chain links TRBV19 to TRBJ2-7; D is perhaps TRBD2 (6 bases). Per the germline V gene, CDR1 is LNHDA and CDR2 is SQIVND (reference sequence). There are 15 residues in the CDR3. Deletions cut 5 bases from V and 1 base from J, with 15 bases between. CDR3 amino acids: CASSPSRDLSYEQYF. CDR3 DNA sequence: TGTGCCAGTAGTCCATCCCGGGACTTGTCCTACGAGCAGTACTTC. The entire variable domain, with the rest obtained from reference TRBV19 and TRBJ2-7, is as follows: DGGITQSPKYLFRKEGQNVTLSCEQNLNHDAMYWYRQDPGQGLRLIYYSQIVNDFQKGDIAEGYSVSREKKESFPLTVTSAQKNPTAFYLCASSPSRDLSYEQYFGPGTRLTVT.

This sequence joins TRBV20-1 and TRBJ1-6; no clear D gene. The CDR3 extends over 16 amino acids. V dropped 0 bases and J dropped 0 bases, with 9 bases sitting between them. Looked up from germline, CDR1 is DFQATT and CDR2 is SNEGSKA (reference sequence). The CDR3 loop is CSARDRLSSYNSPLHF. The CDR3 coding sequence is TGCAGTGCTAGAGACAGGTTGAGCTCCTATAATTCACCCCTCCACTTT.

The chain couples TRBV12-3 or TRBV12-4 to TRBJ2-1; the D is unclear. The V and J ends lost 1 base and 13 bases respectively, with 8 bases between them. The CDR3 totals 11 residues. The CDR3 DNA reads TGTGCCAGCAGTTTAGGGACCCTTCAGTTCTTC. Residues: CASSLGTLQFF.

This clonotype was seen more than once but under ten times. The CDR3: CASSPPTGGYEPQHF. DNA for the CDR3: TGTGCCAGTAGTCCACCGACAGGGGGTTACGAGCCCCAGCATTTT. The rearrangement joins TRBV19 to TRBJ1-5; 9 bases fit TRBD1. Germline CDR1 LNHDA, CDR2 SQIVND (reference sequence). V trimming: 5 bases; J trimming: 8 bases; junction bases outside the gene matches: 10. This CDR3 comprises 15 residues. Supplemented by reference TRBV19 and TRBJ1-5, the full variable domain reads DGGITQSPKYLFRKEGQNVTLSCEQNLNHDAMYWYRQDPGQGLRLIYYSQIVNDFQKGDIAEGYSVSREKKESFPLTVTSAQKNPTAFYLCASSPPTGGYEPQHFGDGTRLSIL.

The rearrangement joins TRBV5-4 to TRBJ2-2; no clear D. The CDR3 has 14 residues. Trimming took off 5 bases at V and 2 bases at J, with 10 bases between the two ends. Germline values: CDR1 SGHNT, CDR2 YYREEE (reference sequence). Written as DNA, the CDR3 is TGTGCCAGCAGTCTAGTAGATAACACCGGGGAGCTGTTTTTT. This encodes CASSLVDNTGELFF.

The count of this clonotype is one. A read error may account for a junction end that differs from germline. The CDR3 DNA reads as TGTGTCAGCAGCAAAACAGGGGCCGCAGATACGCAGTATTTT. Translating gives CVSSKTGAADTQYF. V is TRBV7-3 and J is TRBJ2-3; 7 nucleotides match TRBD1. Germline values: CDR1 SGHTA, CDR2 FQGTGA. The CDR3 has 14 amino acids.

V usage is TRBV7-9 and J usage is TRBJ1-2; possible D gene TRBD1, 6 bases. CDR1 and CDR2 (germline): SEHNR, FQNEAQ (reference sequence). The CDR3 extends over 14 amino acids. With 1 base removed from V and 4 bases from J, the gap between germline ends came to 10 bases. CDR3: CASSLVGAGYGYTF. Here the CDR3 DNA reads TGTGCCAGCAGCTTAGTGGGGGCCGGCTATGGCTACACCTTC.

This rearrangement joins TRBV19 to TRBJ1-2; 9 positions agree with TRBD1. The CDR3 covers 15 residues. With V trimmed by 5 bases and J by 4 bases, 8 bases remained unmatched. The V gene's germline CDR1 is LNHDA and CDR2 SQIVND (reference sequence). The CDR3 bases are TGTGCCAGTAGTGTCGACAGGGGGAAAGTCTATGGCTACACCTTC. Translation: CASSVDRGKVYGYTF.

CDR3 sequence (DNA): TGTGCCAGCAGCCATTCGGGCAGGACCCTGAACACTGAAGCTTTCTTT. It is translated as CASSHSGRTLNTEAFF. The V gene is TRBV12-3 or TRBV12-4, the J gene TRBJ1-1; D gene ambiguous. This CDR3 contains 16 residues. Trimming pared 6 bases from V and 0 bases from J, leaving 17 bases between.